These 9 T cell receptor beta chains originate from one sample sequenced in a study of blood T cell repertoires in COVID-19. Sequenced by immunoSEQ multiplex PCR; TCRdb stores in-frame clones only, minus some. In the table there are more than 85,000 clones, roughly 80% of which are singletons. Sequenced: peripheral blood. Every receptor here comes from a man aged 80 or over with active or convalescent COVID-19.

The chain links TRBV7-2 to TRBJ2-1; 7 nucleotides agree with TRBD2. With V trimmed by 7 bases and J by 0 bases, 6 bases remained unmatched. Germline assignment: CDR1 SGHTA and CDR2 FQGNSA. This CDR3 spans 15 amino acids. Written as DNA, the CDR3 is TGTGCCAGCAAAGTGGGGGGGGGCTCCTACAATGAGCAGTTCTTC. It encodes CASKVGGGSYNEQFF. Looking up the rest from reference TRBV7-2 and TRBJ2-1 gives the full variable domain: GAGVSQSPSNKVTEKGKDVELRCDPISGHTALYWYRQSLGQGLEFLIYFQGNSAPDKSGLPSDRFSAERTGGSVSTLTIQRTQQEDSAVYLCASKVGGGSYNEQFFGPGTRLTVL.

The CDR3 DNA follows: TGTGCCAGCAGCATACAGACAGGGAACACTGAAGCTTTCTTT. Amino acid sequence: CASSIQTGNTEAFF. This sequence joins TRBV9 and TRBJ1-1, with D maybe TRBD1 (6 bases). Trimming stripped 4 bases from V and 1 base from J, with 11 bases between. In germline, CDR1 is SGDLS, CDR2 YYNGEE. The CDR3 has 14 amino acids. The variable domain in full, with the rest retrieved from reference TRBV9 and TRBJ1-1, is DSGVTQTPKHLITATGQRVTLRCSPRSGDLSVYWYQQSLDQGLQFLIQYYNGEERAKGNILERFSAQQFPDLHSELNLSSLELGDSALYFCASSIQTGNTEAFFGQGTRLTVV.

The rearrangement uses TRBV5-6 and TRBJ1-2; a weak D match, TRBD1 (6 bases). In germline, CDR1 is SGHDT, CDR2 YYEEEE. The V and J ends lost 7 bases and 2 bases respectively, with 12 bases between them. This CDR3 comprises 13 residues. The CDR3 here is CASQLDSNYGYTF. The CDR3, as DNA: TGTGCCAGCCAACTGGACAGCAACTATGGCTACACCTTC. Using reference TRBV5-6 and TRBJ1-2 for the parts outside the CDR3, the full variable domain is DAGVTQSPTHLIKTRGQQVTLRCSPKSGHDTVSWYQQALGQGPQFIFQYYEEEERQRGNFPDRFSGHQFPNYSSELNVNALLLGDSALYLCASQLDSNYGYTFGSGTRLTVV.

In this sample, this clone turned up once. J is TRBJ2-2 and V is TRBV12-3 or TRBV12-4; TRBD2 is a possible D gene (6 bases). The germline V and J ends were trimmed by 6 bases and 3 bases, with 8 bases remaining between them. The CDR3 length is 13 residues. The CDR3 DNA sequence: TGTGCCAGCAGGTCTAGCGACACCGGGGAGCTGTTTTTT. It encodes CASRSSDTGELFF.

This chain links TRBV3-1 (or the pseudogene TRBV3-2) with TRBJ2-7; 8 bases fit TRBD2. With V trimmed by 0 bases and J by 3 bases, 4 bases remained unmatched. The CDR3 loop spans 15 amino acids. Germline V lookup: CDR1 LGHDT, CDR2 YNNKEL (reference sequence). CDR3 sequence (DNA): TGTGCCAGCAGCCAAGAAAGGGGGACTAGCTACGAGCAGTACTTC. Protein: CASSQERGTSYEQYF.

The chain recombines TRBV28 with TRBJ1-6; 9 bases map to TRBD1. The germline V gene encodes CDR1 MDHEN and CDR2 SYDVKM. V gave up 7 bases and J gave up 9 bases; unmatched junction bases: 10. The CDR3 extends over 15 amino acids. CDR3 coding DNA: TGTGCCAGCATTTCCGGGGACAGGGCAGGTTCACCCCTCCACTTT. Protein sequence: CASISGDRAGSPLHF.

This sequence joins TRBV29-1 and TRBJ2-5, with 8 bases aligning to TRBD2. Germline V gives CDR1 SQVTM, CDR2 ANQGSEA. The V segment lost 5 bases and the J segment 4 bases; nucleotides outside the gene matches: 9. This CDR3 is 14 amino acids long. The CDR3 nucleotides read TGCAGCGTTCCTAACCCAACTAGCGGAGAGACCCAGTACTTC. This encodes CSVPNPTSGETQYF.

V and J are TRBV18 and TRBJ1-5; 7 bases agree with TRBD1. This CDR3 comprises 19 residues. V lost 2 bases, J lost 0 bases, and 13 bases stayed unmatched. Looked up from germline, CDR1 is KGHSH and CDR2 is LQKENI. Written as DNA, the CDR3 is TGTGCCAGCTCACCAGGCGGACAGGCCCCAGCTTATAGCAATCAGCCCCAGCATTTT. Its translation is CASSPGGQAPAYSNQPQHF. Variable domain in full (rest from reference TRBV18 and TRBJ1-5): NAGVMQNPRHLVRRRGQEARLRCSPMKGHSHVYWYRQLPEEGLKFMVYLQKENIIDESGMPKERFSAEFPKEGPSILRIQQVVRGDSAAYFCASSPGGQAPAYSNQPQHFGDGTRLSIL.

The chain combines TRBV3-1 (or the pseudogene TRBV3-2) with TRBJ1-1; 11 bases fit TRBD1. CDR1 is LGHDT, CDR2 YNNKEL, per germline (reference sequence). The CDR3 spans 16 residues. Germline trimming cut 4 bases from V and 5 bases from J; bases unmatched to any gene: 9. The CDR3 loop is CASSPWTGGSGTEAFF. The CDR3 bases are TGTGCCAGCAGCCCTTGGACAGGGGGCTCGGGGACTGAAGCTTTCTTT.